What follows are 27 T cell receptor beta chains derived from one specimen sequenced in a study of blood T cell repertoires in COVID-19. Some clones are missing from TCRdb's copy, which holds only in-frame ones; the method was immunoSEQ multiplex PCR. The data hold hundreds of thousands of clones, with around nine tenths observed a single time. Material: peripheral blood. The receptors here all came from a young woman who had recovered from COVID-19.

As to this clone: The junction departs from germline at one end; a sequencing error may be responsible. The chain links TRBV9 to TRBJ2-7; D unresolved. Per the germline V gene, CDR1 is SGDLS and CDR2 is YYNGEE. The CDR3 contains 15 residues. CDR3 in DNA: TGTGCCAGCAGCACCATAGGTCGGAGCTCCGACGAGCAGTACTTC. Translated: CASSTIGRSSDEQYF.

J is TRBJ2-5 and V is TRBV13; the D gene is possibly TRBD2 (6 bases). Germline V CDR1 and CDR2: PRHDT, FYEKMQ (reference sequence). The CDR3 covers 14 residues. The ends were cut back, 5 bases at V and 2 bases at J, with 12 bases in the middle. The CDR3 DNA sequence: TGTGCCAGCAGCGGCGGGGCAGCACAAGAGACCCAGTACTTC. Translating gives CASSGGAAQETQYF.

CDR3 in amino acids: CASSLMMGGPDTQYF. CDR3 bases: TGTGCCAGCAGCTTAATGATGGGGGGACCAGATACGCAGTATTTT. The J gene is TRBJ2-3, the V gene TRBV11-3, with D possibly TRBD2 on 6 matching bases. CDR3 length equals 15 residues. The ends were cut back, 2 bases at V and 4 bases at J, with 13 bases in the middle. CDR1 is SGHNT and CDR2 is YENEEA in the germline V gene. Full variable domain (remainder filled in from reference TRBV11-3 and TRBJ2-3): EAGVVQSPRYKIIEKKQPVAFWCNPISGHNTLYWYLQNLGQGPELLIRYENEEAVDDSQLPKDRFSAERLKGVDSTLKIQPAELGDSAVYLCASSLMMGGPDTQYFGPGTRLTVL.

The chain uses TRBV6-5 and TRBJ1-1; a weak D match, TRBD1 (6 bases). The CDR3 is 14 residues long. V was cut by 5 bases and J by 1 base, with 11 bases left in between. Germline V gene data show CDR1 as MNHEY and CDR2 as SVGAGI. The CDR3 protein is CASSHTTGNTEAFF. CDR3 nucleotides: TGTGCCAGCAGTCATACGACAGGGAACACTGAAGCTTTCTTT.

This clone was recorded once. The chain is built from TRBV29-1 and TRBJ2-1; possible D gene TRBD2, 6 bases. Germline V gene lookup returns CDR1 SQVTM and CDR2 ANQGSEA. With 4 bases removed from V and 13 bases from J, the gap between germline ends came to 20 bases. CDR3 length equals 13 residues. CDR3 amino acids: CSVASRDLSLQFF. The CDR3 DNA is TGCAGCGTTGCATCCCGGGACTTATCCCTCCAGTTCTTC.

The genes are TRBV30 and TRBJ2-5; the D gene is possibly TRBD1 (5 bases). Trimming removed 3 bases at V and 2 bases at J, with 13 bases between. This CDR3 contains 14 residues. CDR1 and CDR2 (germline): GTSNPN, SVGIG (reference sequence). CDR3 sequence reads: CAWRRQGIQETQYF. The CDR3 nucleotides read TGTGCCTGGAGACGGCAGGGTATACAAGAGACCCAGTACTTC.

This clone occurred once. This chain connects TRBV7-3 to TRBJ2-2; D not resolved. Trimming took 8 bases from V and 7 from J, leaving 17 bases between them. Germline values: CDR1 SGHTA, CDR2 FQGTGA. This CDR3 is built from 14 residues. This CDR3 is CASPQLAIGGELFF. The CDR3 DNA reads TGTGCCAGCCCCCAGTTAGCAATTGGCGGGGAGCTGTTTTTT.

The chain joins TRBV19 to TRBJ2-7; 9 bases map to TRBD1. The CDR3 totals 15 residues. Germline CDR1 is LNHDA and CDR2 is SQIVND (reference sequence). The V and J ends lost 5 bases and 2 bases, in that order; junction bases with no gene match: 7. The CDR3 loop reads CASSQSGQGTYEQYF. CDR3 bases: TGTGCCAGTAGTCAGTCGGGACAGGGCACCTACGAGCAGTACTTC.

This clone appeared once. The rearrangement joins TRBV10-3 to TRBJ1-1; D perhaps matches TRBD1 (5 bases). There are 11 residues in the CDR3. Germline values: CDR1 ENHRY, CDR2 SYGVKD. V lost 11 bases and J lost 1, with 8 bases in between. This chain's CDR3 is CAVQENTEAFF. In DNA, the CDR3 is TGTGCCGTACAGGAGAACACTGAAGCTTTCTTT.

V is TRBV30 and J is TRBJ1-1; the D gene is possibly TRBD1 (6 bases). Trimming shortened V by 3 bases and J by 2 bases, and 13 bases separated the two germline ends. Per germline, CDR1 GTSNPN and CDR2 SVGIG (reference sequence). This CDR3 has 14 amino acids. CDR3 nucleotides: TGTGCCTGGAGACGACAGGTCTTAAACACTGAAGCTTTCTTT. Translation gives CAWRRQVLNTEAFF.

The chain is built from TRBV7-3 and TRBJ2-3; D ambiguous. V lost 4 bases and J lost 1, with 9 bases in between. The CDR3 totals 14 residues. Germline-derived CDR1 and CDR2 are SGHTA and FQGTGA. CDR3 protein: CASSSLGGTDTQYF. For the CDR3, the DNA is TGTGCCAGCAGCTCGCTAGGAGGCACAGATACGCAGTATTTT.

The rearrangement joins TRBV19 to TRBJ2-1; the match to TRBD2 covers 9 bases. The germline gives CDR1 LNHDA, CDR2 SQIVND (reference sequence). After removal of 4 bases from V and 3 bases from J, the junction contained 4 bases not matched to a gene. The CDR3 is 15 amino acids. CDR3 protein: CASSTSTSGYNEQFF. CDR3 DNA sequence: TGTGCCAGTAGTACTTCGACTAGCGGCTACAATGAGCAGTTCTTC.

The V gene is TRBV6-5, the J gene TRBJ2-1, with unresolved D. The CDR3 length is 13 residues. Trimming took off 1 base at V and 10 bases at J, with 11 bases between the two ends. Germline assignment: CDR1 MNHEY and CDR2 SVGAGI. DNA of the CDR3: TGTGCCAGCAGTTACTATGAGTCCAGGGAGCAGTTCTTC. This translates into CASSYYESREQFF.

Details on this clone: The same CDR3 also results from other DNA sequences found in this sample. This chain joins TRBV5-1 and TRBJ2-1; 10 nucleotides line up with TRBD2. After removal of 4 bases from V and 6 bases from J, the junction contained 4 bases not matched to a gene. Germline values: CDR1 SGHRS, CDR2 YFSETQ. This CDR3 contains 14 residues. CDR3 region: CASSLTSGSNEQFF. CDR3 nucleotide sequence: TGCGCCAGCAGCCTGACTAGCGGGTCCAATGAGCAGTTCTTC.

The chain links TRBV11-3 to TRBJ2-2; TRBD1 agrees at 7 bases. CDR1 is SGHNT, CDR2 YENEEA, per germline. Trimming cost V 3 bases and J 5 bases; bases outside gene matches: 6. This CDR3 region has 15 residues. This CDR3 is CASSFSAGGTGELFF. CDR3 nucleotide sequence: TGTGCCAGCAGCTTCTCGGCAGGGGGTACCGGGGAGCTGTTTTTT.

V is TRBV4-1 and J is TRBJ1-2; no definite D call. The CDR3 consists of 14 residues. V lost 0 bases to trimming and J lost 8 bases, with 13 bases between them. Germline CDR1 reads MGHRA; CDR2 reads YSYEKL. The CDR3 loop is CASSQDLNGEGYTF. As DNA, the CDR3 is TGCGCCAGCAGCCAAGATCTTAATGGGGAGGGCTACACCTTC.

This clone was observed a single time. This chain's CDR3 is CASSSTEGAYEQYF. CDR3 DNA sequence: TGTGCCAGCAGTTCGACGGAGGGAGCCTACGAGCAGTACTTC. The V call is TRBV3-1 (or the pseudogene TRBV3-2), the J call TRBJ2-7; tentatively, D is TRBD2 (6 bases). Trimming removed 6 bases at V and 2 bases at J, with 14 bases between. Germline values: CDR1 LGHDT, CDR2 YNNKEL (reference sequence). The CDR3 has 14 amino acids.

The CDR3 DNA reads as TGTGCCAGTCAGAGGGCTAGCGGGGGTACCTACGAGCAGTACTTC. This codes for CASQRASGGTYEQYF. This chain joins TRBV19 and TRBJ2-7, with 10 bases fitting TRBD2. The CDR3 length is 15 residues. Germline V lookup: CDR1 LNHDA, CDR2 SQIVND (reference sequence). J was trimmed by 2 bases and V by 8 bases; bases with no gene match: 9.

The V gene is TRBV7-9, the J gene TRBJ1-2, with 7 bases fitting TRBD1. There are 15 residues in the CDR3. Losses at the gene ends were 4 bases for V and 4 bases for J; bases not matched to a gene: 9. Germline CDR1 and CDR2: SEHNR and FQNEAQ (reference sequence). The CDR3 coding sequence is TGTGCCAGCAGCTCAGTTGAGGGGGCCTTCTATGGCTACACCTTC. Protein sequence: CASSSVEGAFYGYTF.

The V and J genes are TRBV5-5 and TRBJ2-7; TRBD1 matches 8 bases. The CDR3 has 15 amino acids. From germline, CDR1 is SGHKS and CDR2 YYEKEE (reference sequence). V was pared by 4 bases and J by 0 bases, with 6 bases of the junction left unmatched. The CDR3 nucleotides read TGTGCCAGCAGCCTGTCAGGGGGCTTCTCCTACGAGCAGTACTTC. Translated: CASSLSGGFSYEQYF.

This chain links TRBV6-5 with TRBJ1-2, with a weak D call TRBD1 (5 bases). The CDR3 has 14 amino acids. The V end was cut by 0 bases, the J end by 3 bases, with 8 bases between. Germline V gene sequence: CDR1 MNHEY, CDR2 SVGAGI. The CDR3 loop is CASSYSGGDYGYTF. In DNA, the CDR3 is TGTGCCAGCAGTTACTCGGGGGGGGACTATGGCTACACCTTC.

The chain uses TRBV4-1 and TRBJ2-7; TRBD1 is a possible D gene (5 bases). Germline CDR1 MGHRA, CDR2 YSYEKL. The V and J ends lost 0 bases and 6 bases respectively, with 21 bases between them. This CDR3 has 17 residues. The CDR3 reads CASSQDLTRGWGSEQYF. The CDR3 DNA sequence: TGCGCCAGCAGCCAAGATTTGACGCGCGGATGGGGCTCCGAGCAGTACTTC.

As regards this clone: The same CDR3 also results from other DNA sequences found in this sample. The chain couples TRBV9 to TRBJ1-1; possible D gene TRBD1, 6 bases. CDR1 is SGDLS and CDR2 is YYNGEE in the germline V gene. Trimming removed 3 bases from V and 8 bases from J, with 8 bases in between. The CDR3 totals 11 residues. The CDR3 DNA follows: TGTGCCAGCAGCGCACAGGGAGAAGCTTTCTTT. Its protein is CASSAQGEAFF.

J is TRBJ2-1 and V is TRBV5-4; possible D gene TRBD2, 5 bases. Trimming removed 5 bases at V and 4 bases at J, with 19 bases between. The length of the CDR3 is 16 residues. In germline, CDR1 is SGHNT, CDR2 YYREEE (reference sequence). CDR3 coding DNA: TGTGCCAGCAGAAGTCCCGGACTCGGAGGTTACAATGAGCAGTTCTTC. Amino acid sequence: CASRSPGLGGYNEQFF.

V and J are TRBV6-6 and TRBJ2-7; D is possibly TRBD1 (6 bases). The CDR3 has 14 amino acids. Germline loops: CDR1 MNHNY, CDR2 SVGAGI (reference sequence). Trimming shortened V by 6 bases and J by 2 bases, and 14 bases separated the two germline ends. Written as DNA, the CDR3 is TGTGCCAGCAGAGGCTTCACAGGGCCCTACGAGCAGTACTTC. This encodes CASRGFTGPYEQYF.

The CDR3 nucleotides read TGTGCCAGCAGTCTGACTAGCGATGCGGGTGAGCAGTTCTTC. Translated: CASSLTSDAGEQFF. The chain is built from TRBV6-1 and TRBJ2-1; 8 nucleotides line up with TRBD2. V shed 5 bases, J shed 9 bases, and the junction held 9 bases outside the gene matches. The germline V gene encodes CDR1 MNHNS and CDR2 SASEGT. The CDR3 length is 14 residues.

The genes are TRBV18 and TRBJ1-2, with D perhaps TRBD1 (5 bases). The CDR3 is 14 amino acids. Trimming took 6 bases from V and 4 from J, leaving 15 bases between them. Looked up from germline, CDR1 is KGHSH and CDR2 is LQKENI. Here the CDR3 DNA reads TGTGCCAGCTCGCCTGTCGACAGTCTCTATGGCTACACCTTC. It is translated as CASSPVDSLYGYTF.